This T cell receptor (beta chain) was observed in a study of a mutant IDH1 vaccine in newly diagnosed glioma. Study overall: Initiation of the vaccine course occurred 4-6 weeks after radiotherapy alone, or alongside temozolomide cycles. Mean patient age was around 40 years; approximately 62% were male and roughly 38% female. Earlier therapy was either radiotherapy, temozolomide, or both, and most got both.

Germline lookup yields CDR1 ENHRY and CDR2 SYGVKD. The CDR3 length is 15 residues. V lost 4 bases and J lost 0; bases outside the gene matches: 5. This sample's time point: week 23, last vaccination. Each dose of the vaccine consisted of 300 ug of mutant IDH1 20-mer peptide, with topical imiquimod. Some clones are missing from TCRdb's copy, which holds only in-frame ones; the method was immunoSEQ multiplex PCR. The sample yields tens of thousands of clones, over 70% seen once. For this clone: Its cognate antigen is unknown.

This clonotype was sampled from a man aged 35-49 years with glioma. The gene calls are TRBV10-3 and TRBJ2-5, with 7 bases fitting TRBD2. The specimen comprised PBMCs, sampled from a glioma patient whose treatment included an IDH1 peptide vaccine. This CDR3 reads CAISGGTTDQETQYF. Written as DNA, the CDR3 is TGTGCCATCAGTGGTGGGACTACCGACCAAGAGACCCAGTACTTC.